This is a list of T cell receptor beta chains from one sample in a study of cytomegalovirus exposure and HLA in healthy donors. Generated by immunoSEQ multiplex PCR, the TCRdb table keeps only in-frame clones and is missing some. This sample contains roughly 120,000 clones. The sequenced sample was PBMCs. Receptors were obtained from a man in his forties or fifties in good health and CMV-seronegative. CDR3s include the opening cysteine and the closing phenylalanine or tryptophan. A D gene is named only where the DNA matches it firmly.

TRBV5-6	TRBJ1-1	TRBD1	CASSERDRRGEAFF	TGTGCCAGCAGCGAAAGGGACAGGAGGGGTGAAGCTTTCTTT
TRBV9	TRBJ2-5	TRBD1	CASSESPGTGKETQYF	TGTGCCAGCAGCGAGTCCCCGGGGACAGGGAAAGAGACCCAGTACTTC
TRBV18	TRBJ2-7	-	CASSLWAGVEQYF	TGTGCCAGCTCACTCTGGGCAGGGGTAGAGCAGTACTTC
TRBV9	TRBJ1-1	-	CASSALVGGSTEAFF	TGTGCCAGCAGCGCCCTTGTAGGAGGGTCCACTGAAGCTTTCTTT
TRBV5-4	TRBJ1-1	TRBD1	CASSLVGTGASEAFF	TGTGCCAGCAGCTTGGTGGGGACAGGGGCGTCTGAAGCTTTCTTT
TRBV6-4	TRBJ1-5	-	CASSEGANQPQHF	TGTGCCAGCAGTGAGGGGGCGAATCAGCCCCAGCATTTT
TRBV5-1	TRBJ2-5	TRBD2	CASSLGIVAGYQETQYF	TGCGCCAGCAGCTTGGGTATAGTAGCGGGGTACCAAGAGACCCAGTACTTC
TRBV7-8	TRBJ2-7	-	CASSLDSSYEQYF	TGTGCCAGCAGCCTGGACAGCTCCTACGAGCAGTACTTC
TRBV30	TRBJ2-7	-	CAWSTRRWAGEQYF	TGTGCCTGGAGCACACGTCGCTGGGCCGGCGAGCAGTACTTC
TRBV5-1	TRBJ2-3	TRBD1	CASSSNGQGDTDTQYF	TGCGCCAGCAGCTCGAACGGACAGGGGGATACAGATACGCAGTATTTT
TRBV2	TRBJ2-5	-	CASSAPDTGWTQYF	TGTGCCAGCAGTGCTCCGGACACCGGTTGGACCCAGTACTTC
TRBV7-9	TRBJ2-7	TRBD2	CASSDVGLAYEQYF	TGTGCCAGCAGCGACGTGGGACTAGCATACGAGCAGTACTTC
TRBV6-4	TRBJ1-5	TRBD1	CASSTDRGLDNQPQHF	TGTGCCAGCAGTACCGACAGGGGGCTCGACAATCAGCCCCAGCATTTT
TRBV11-3	TRBJ1-1	TRBD1	CASNLDRGSAEAFF	TGTGCCAGCAACCTCGACAGGGGGTCGGCTGAAGCTTTCTTT
TRBV29-1	TRBJ2-7	-	CSVEGPYEQYF	TGCAGCGTTGAAGGGCCCTACGAGCAGTACTTC
TRBV19	TRBJ2-3	-	CASGSQGTDTQYF	TGTGCCAGCGGGAGCCAGGGCACAGATACGCAGTATTTT
TRBV11-3	TRBJ2-3	-	CASSFSGQRGTDTQYF	TGTGCCAGCAGCTTTTCGGGCCAGCGGGGCACAGATACGCAGTATTTT
TRBV4-3	TRBJ2-5	TRBD1	CASSLTGTGGFETQYF	TGCGCCAGCAGCTTAACCGGGACAGGGGGCTTCGAGACCCAGTACTTC
TRBV5-1	TRBJ1-2	TRBD1	CASSLFPQGTVGYTF	TGCGCCAGCAGCTTATTCCCACAGGGGACGGTTGGCTACACCTTC
TRBV30	TRBJ2-2	TRBD2	CAWSVRAGVHTGELFF	TGTGCCTGGAGTGTACGAGCGGGAGTCCACACCGGGGAGCTGTTTTTT
TRBV5-4	TRBJ1-2	TRBD1	CASSRDREGYTF	TGTGCCAGCAGCCGGGACAGAGAAGGCTACACCTTC
TRBV2	TRBJ2-5	TRBD1	CASSDPAGGRETQYF	TGTGCCAGCAGTGACCCGGCAGGGGGCCGGGAGACCCAGTACTTC
TRBV7-2	TRBJ2-2	TRBD2	CASSPTPRTSGPGELFF	TGTGCCAGCAGCCCAACCCCCCGGACTAGCGGGCCCGGGGAGCTGTTTTTT
TRBV30	TRBJ2-3	-	CAKTEFGTQYF	TGTGCTAAGACGGAGTTCGGTACGCAGTATTTT
TRBV11-2	TRBJ1-2	-	CASSHQLFGYTF	TGTGCCAGCAGCCACCAACTCTTCGGCTACACCTTC
TRBV2	TRBJ2-2	TRBD1	CASIGQGNTGELFF	TGTGCCAGCATCGGACAGGGGAACACCGGGGAGCTGTTTTTT
TRBV11-2	TRBJ2-7	-	CASSWAGSYEQYF	TGTGCCAGCAGCTGGGCGGGAAGCTACGAGCAGTACTTC
TRBV6-5	TRBJ1-2	-	CASSLTANYGYTF	TGTGCCAGCTCCCTTACGGCTAACTATGGCTACACCTTC
TRBV5-4	TRBJ2-2	-	CASFPGFNTGELFF	TGTGCTTCTTTCCCGGGATTCAACACCGGGGAGCTGTTTTTT
TRBV9	TRBJ1-3	-	CASSARAYSGNTIYF	TGTGCCAGCAGCGCTAGAGCATACTCTGGAAACACCATATATTTT
TRBV27	TRBJ2-2	-	CASSKNTGELFF	TGTGCCAGCAGCAAGAACACCGGGGAGCTGTTTTTT
TRBV19	TRBJ2-7	TRBD2	CASSTSLAGNTYEQYF	TGTGCCAGTAGCACATCTTTAGCGGGGAACACCTACGAGCAGTACTTC
TRBV9	TRBJ1-4	-	CASSADVWGNEGEKLFF	TGTGCCAGCAGCGCCGATGTCTGGGGTAACGAGGGTGAAAAACTGTTTTTT
TRBV30	TRBJ2-7	-	CAWSRRDSYEQYF	TGTGCCTGGAGTAGGCGGGACTCCTACGAGCAGTACTTC
TRBV6-6	TRBJ2-7	TRBD1	CASSYTGGGKWYF	TGTGCCAGCAGTTACACAGGGGGCGGTAAATGGTACTTC
TRBV28	TRBJ2-7	TRBD2	CASSPPKAFGGSYEQYF	TGTGCCAGCAGCCCTCCTAAAGCCTTCGGGGGGTCCTACGAGCAGTACTTC
TRBV11-3	TRBJ2-5	-	CASSLVRGETQYF	TGTGCCAGCAGCTTAGTTAGAGGAGAGACCCAGTACTTC
TRBV9	TRBJ2-7	-	CASSPRDLSSYEQYF	TGTGCCAGCAGCCCCCGGGACTTGAGCTCCTACGAGCAGTACTTC
TRBV28	TRBJ2-5	TRBD2	CASSLQGLADQETQYF	TGTGCCAGCAGTTTACAAGGGCTAGCGGACCAAGAGACCCAGTACTTC
TRBV2	TRBJ2-5	-	CASNTGPAETQYF	TGTGCCAGCAACACAGGGCCAGCAGAGACCCAGTACTTC
TRBV29-1	TRBJ2-7	-	CSVQGPAETYEQYF	TGCAGCGTCCAGGGCCCCGCAGAAACCTACGAGCAGTACTTC
TRBV10-3	TRBJ1-2	TRBD1	CAISEPGGAHGYTF	TGTGCCATCAGTGAGCCAGGGGGCGCTCATGGCTACACCTTC
TRBV6-6	TRBJ1-5	-	CASSYGGLWNQPQHF	TGTGCCAGCAGTTACGGGGGCTTATGGAATCAGCCCCAGCATTTT
TRBV6-5	TRBJ2-5	TRBD2	CASSLTSGPRETQYF	TGTGCCAGCAGCCTCACTAGCGGGCCACGAGAGACCCAGTACTTC
TRBV30	TRBJ1-1	TRBD1	CAWSRPWSGGTEAFF	TGTGCCTGGAGTCGCCCCTGGTCAGGGGGCACTGAAGCTTTCTTT
TRBV6-5	TRBJ1-4	TRBD1	CASSRDRRGEKLFF	TGTGCCAGCAGCCGGGACAGGAGGGGTGAAAAACTGTTTTTT
TRBV2	TRBJ2-3	TRBD2	CASSDGLAGPSTDTQYF	TGTGCCAGCAGTGACGGACTAGCGGGGCCTAGCACAGATACGCAGTATTTT
TRBV11-3	TRBJ2-7	TRBD1	CASSLASGQGIYEQYF	TGTGCCAGCAGCTTAGCATCGGGACAGGGGATTTACGAGCAGTACTTC
TRBV7-9	TRBJ1-2	TRBD1	CASSHGQGIGYGYTF	TGTGCCAGCAGCCACGGACAGGGAATAGGCTATGGCTACACCTTC
TRBV27	TRBJ1-5	-	CASSPQALNQPQHF	TGTGCCAGCAGTCCACAGGCCCTCAATCAGCCCCAGCATTTT
TRBV19	TRBJ2-5	TRBD2	CASSIGGGLAHQETQYF	TGTGCCAGTAGTATAGGGGGGGGACTAGCGCACCAAGAGACCCAGTACTTC
TRBV5-4	TRBJ2-3	TRBD1	CASSSPTGITDTQYF	TGTGCCAGCAGCTCACCGACAGGGATCACAGATACGCAGTATTTT
TRBV7-9	TRBJ1-4	-	CASSLGLPSDEKLFF	TGTGCCAGCAGTTTGGGACTCCCCTCGGATGAAAAACTGTTTTTT
TRBV25-1	TRBJ2-3	-	CASSDAVDTQYF	TGTGCCAGCAGTGATGCGGTAGATACGCAGTATTTT
TRBV6-1	TRBJ2-3	-	CASSVFRAGSTDTQYF	TGTGCCAGCAGTGTCTTTAGGGCAGGGAGCACAGATACGCAGTATTTT
TRBV11-3	TRBJ2-7	TRBD2	CASSWGTSGPSVPEQYF	TGTGCCAGCAGCTGGGGGACTAGCGGGCCATCCGTCCCCGAGCAGTACTTC
TRBV5-8	TRBJ2-3	TRBD1	CASSLWDDRGSDTQYF	TGTGCCAGCAGCTTGTGGGACGACAGGGGTTCAGATACGCAGTATTTT
TRBV5-1	TRBJ2-5	-	CASSFQGGETQYF	TGCGCCAGCAGCTTTCAGGGGGGAGAGACCCAGTACTTC
TRBV5-8	TRBJ1-4	-	CASSPGEAATNEKLFF	TGTGCCAGCAGCCCGGGGGAGGCTGCAACTAATGAAAAACTGTTTTTT